The 32 T cell receptor beta chains reported below all come from one sample, sequenced in a study of blood T cell repertoires in COVID-19. The assay was immunoSEQ multiplex PCR, and TCRdb's table has in-frame clones only and misses some. Of roughly 200,000 clones listed, around four fifths are singletons. Sequenced sample: peripheral blood. These receptors were obtained from a man aged 40-49 years with acute or convalescent COVID-19.

This chain uses TRBV4-1 with TRBJ2-6; 8 bases match TRBD1. The CDR3 totals 17 residues. Germline V gives CDR1 MGHRA, CDR2 YSYEKL. J gave up 3 bases and V 4 bases, and 8 bases lay outside the gene matches. In DNA, the CDR3 is TGCGCCAGCAGCCGGGGACAGGCTTACGGTGGGGCCAACGTCCTGACTTTC. Translating gives CASSRGQAYGGANVLTF.

The rearrangement uses TRBV11-3 and TRBJ2-1, with 9 nucleotides matching TRBD2. Trimming at V came to 5 bases and at J to 9 bases, leaving 11 bases not matched to a gene. CDR3 size: 15 residues. Germline assignment: CDR1 SGHNT and CDR2 YENEEA. DNA for the CDR3: TGTGCCAGCAGCACTGATAGCGGGAGACAAGGTGAGCAGTTCTTC. Protein sequence: CASSTDSGRQGEQFF.

This chain uses TRBV27 with TRBJ1-1, with TRBD1 identical over 8 bases. J was trimmed by 8 bases and V by 8 bases; bases with no gene match: 4. CDR3 length: 11 residues. Germline V gene data show CDR1 as MNHEY and CDR2 as SMNVEV (reference sequence). The CDR3 protein is CASGTGGEAFF. The CDR3 DNA follows: TGTGCCAGCGGTACAGGGGGAGAAGCTTTCTTT.

This chain connects TRBV6-5 to TRBJ2-7; D perhaps matches TRBD2 (6 bases). The CDR3 has 13 amino acids. From germline, CDR1 is MNHEY and CDR2 SVGAGI. V was cut by 6 bases and J by 2 bases, with 11 bases left in between. In nucleotides, the CDR3 is TGTGCCAGCAGCGTTAGCGGAGCCTACGAGCAGTACTTC. It translates to CASSVSGAYEQYF.

The chain combines TRBV20-1 with TRBJ2-5; weak D call: TRBD2 (6 bases). There are 14 residues in the CDR3. Germline lookup yields CDR1 DFQATT and CDR2 SNEGSKA (reference sequence). Deletions cut 3 bases from V and 5 bases from J, with 16 bases between. The CDR3 region has the DNA TGCAGTGCTAGTAGGCTAAGGAGCGGGGAGACCCAGTACTTC. Its protein product is CSASRLRSGETQYF.

The rearrangement links TRBV7-2 to TRBJ2-7; a weak D match, TRBD1 (5 bases). With 3 bases removed from V and 0 bases from J, the gap between germline ends came to 9 bases. This CDR3 region has 14 residues. Germline assignment: CDR1 SGHTA and CDR2 FQGNSA. The CDR3 DNA is TGTGCCAGCAGCTTTTCCGACAGCTCCTACGAGCAGTACTTC. It is translated as CASSFSDSSYEQYF.

The gene calls are TRBV7-9 and TRBJ2-6, with 7 nucleotides matching TRBD2. The CDR3 is 18 residues long. Germline CDR1 SEHNR, CDR2 FQNEAQ (reference sequence). With 5 bases clipped from V and 1 base from J, the junction kept 11 bases outside the gene matches. CDR3 region: CASSPKAGDGSGANVLTF. The CDR3 coding sequence is TGTGCCAGCAGCCCGAAGGCGGGGGACGGTTCTGGGGCCAACGTCCTGACTTTC.

This clone has only one observation. This chain connects TRBV9 to TRBJ1-2; 8 bases match TRBD1. The ends lost 3 bases at V and 7 bases at J; junction bases unmatched: 14. Looked up from germline, CDR1 is SGDLS and CDR2 is YYNGEE. The CDR3 spans 16 residues. Written as DNA, the CDR3 is TGTGCCAGCAGCGGCACCCCGGACAGGGATGGAGGTGGCTACACCTTC. It encodes CASSGTPDRDGGGYTF.

The V and J genes are TRBV6-6 and TRBJ1-4, with TRBD1 as a possible D gene (5 bases). V shed 7 bases and J shed 5 bases, with 8 bases lying between them. CDR1 MNHNY and CDR2 SVGAGI come from the germline V gene (reference sequence). The CDR3 loop spans 12 amino acids. CDR3 loop: CASTRTNEKLFF. The CDR3 DNA reads TGTGCCAGCACACGGACAAATGAAAAACTGTTTTTT.

The chain carries TRBV5-1 and TRBJ2-3; 10 nucleotides line up with TRBD2. Germline lookup yields CDR1 SGHRS and CDR2 YFSETQ. The CDR3 extends over 18 amino acids. The V segment lost 4 bases and the J segment 4 bases; nucleotides outside the gene matches: 15. This chain's CDR3 is CASSQTLLAGGTPDTQYF. CDR3 nucleotides: TGCGCCAGCAGCCAAACCCTCTTAGCGGGAGGAACTCCAGATACGCAGTATTTT.

V is TRBV5-6 and J is TRBJ2-1; 9 positions agree with TRBD2. Germline V lookup: CDR1 SGHDT, CDR2 YYEEEE. Trimming cost V 6 bases and J 7 bases; bases outside gene matches: 8. The CDR3 consists of 14 residues. CDR3 sequence: CASTVSGSINEQFF. The CDR3 bases are TGTGCCAGCACCGTTAGCGGGAGTATAAATGAGCAGTTCTTC.

This chain links TRBV18 with TRBJ2-7; 7 bases map to TRBD1. J lost 4 bases, V lost 4 bases, and 10 bases had no gene match. Germline V lookup: CDR1 KGHSH, CDR2 LQKENI. This CDR3 contains 15 residues. The CDR3 reads CASSQTTGQPYEQYF. In DNA, the CDR3 is TGTGCCAGCTCACAAACTACGGGACAGCCATACGAGCAGTACTTC.

The count of this clone is one. The chain has TRBV9 and TRBJ2-1; no clear D gene. Trimming removed 3 bases at V and 10 bases at J, with 14 bases between. The germline CDR1 and CDR2 sequences are SGDLS and YYNGEE. This CDR3 contains 13 residues. CDR3: CASSAYSLSEQFF. For the CDR3, the DNA is TGTGCCAGCAGCGCCTACAGTCTATCCGAGCAGTTCTTC.

This chain uses TRBV5-1 with TRBJ2-1, with D maybe TRBD2 (6 bases). Trimming took 0 bases from V and 0 from J, leaving 7 bases between them. The CDR3 contains 15 residues. Germline V gene lookup returns CDR1 SGHRS and CDR2 YFSETQ. As DNA, the CDR3 is TGCGCCAGCAGCTTGGTTAGCGGCTCCTACAATGAGCAGTTCTTC. Translating it yields CASSLVSGSYNEQFF.

This clone was picked up a small number of times. This chain connects TRBV3-1 (or the pseudogene TRBV3-2) to TRBJ1-1; TRBD1 might be the D (6 bases). The CDR3 has 13 amino acids. Germline CDR1 LGHDT, CDR2 YNNKEL (reference sequence). With 7 bases removed from V and 4 bases from J, the gap between germline ends came to 13 bases. CDR3 region: CASILKGVTEAFF. DNA of the CDR3: TGTGCCAGCATCCTAAAGGGGGTCACTGAAGCTTTCTTT.

This chain links TRBV2 with TRBJ1-2; 9 bases are shared with TRBD1. Germline V gene sequence: CDR1 SNHLY, CDR2 FYNNEI. This CDR3 spans 14 amino acids. J gave up 6 bases and V 4 bases, and 6 bases lay outside the gene matches. The CDR3 loop reads CASSGDRVFDGYTF. CDR3 sequence (DNA): TGTGCCAGCAGTGGGGACAGGGTGTTTGATGGCTACACCTTC. The complete variable domain, with remaining parts taken from reference TRBV2 and TRBJ1-2, reads EPEVTQTPSHQVTQMGQEVILRCVPISNHLYFYWYRQILGQKVEFLVSFYNNEISEKSEIFDDQFSVERPDGSNFTLKIRSTKLEDSAMYFCASSGDRVFDGYTFGSGTRLTVV.

This clone has only one observation. The CDR3 is CASSPLAGGPLEQFF. The CDR3 bases are TGTGCCAGCAGCCCCCTAGCGGGAGGGCCCTTGGAGCAGTTCTTC. The J gene is TRBJ2-1, the V gene TRBV7-2, with 12 positions matching TRBD2. The CDR3 is made up of 15 amino acids. Unmatched junction bases numbered 9, after V lost 5 bases and J lost 10 bases. Germline V gene sequence: CDR1 SGHTA, CDR2 FQGNSA.

The chain links TRBV18 to TRBJ2-2, with 9 nucleotides matching TRBD2. The CDR3 consists of 15 residues. After removal of 2 bases from V and 10 bases from J, the junction contained 8 bases not matched to a gene. Germline lookup yields CDR1 KGHSH and CDR2 LQKENI. CDR3 sequence (DNA): TGTGCCAGCTCACCAAGTAGCGGGAGTATAGAGGAGCTGTTTTTT. Protein: CASSPSSGSIEELFF.

This clone has more than one count but fewer than ten. The chain joins TRBV5-4 to TRBJ2-7, with TRBD1 matching 9 bases. In germline, CDR1 is SGHNT, CDR2 YYREEE (reference sequence). The CDR3 is 15 amino acids. With 3 bases clipped from V and 5 bases from J, the junction kept 9 bases outside the gene matches. The CDR3 sequence: CASSSDWTGENEQYF. Written as DNA, the CDR3 is TGTGCCAGCAGCTCGGACTGGACAGGGGAGAACGAGCAGTACTTC.

The chain uses TRBV19 and TRBJ1-4, with TRBD1 matching over 8 bases. Germline lookup yields CDR1 LNHDA and CDR2 SQIVND (reference sequence). This CDR3 is built from 16 residues. The ends lost 5 bases at V and 8 bases at J; junction bases unmatched: 13. The CDR3 sequence is CASSPMGRTGNEKLFF. Here the CDR3 DNA reads TGTGCCAGTAGTCCTATGGGACGGACAGGGAACGAAAAACTGTTTTTT.

The V gene is TRBV18, the J gene TRBJ2-7; 8 nucleotides agree with TRBD1. Germline V gene data show CDR1 as KGHSH and CDR2 as LQKENI. V dropped 3 bases and J dropped 3; count of bases not matched to a gene: 4. The CDR3 totals 14 residues. The CDR3 is CASSPRTGSYEQYF. CDR3 sequence (DNA): TGTGCCAGCTCACCGCGGACAGGGAGCTACGAGCAGTACTTC.

This sequence joins TRBV7-8 and TRBJ1-1; 10 nucleotides agree with TRBD1. The CDR3 is 14 amino acids. The trim removed 4 bases at V and 11 bases at J, leaving 10 bases unmatched. Germline loops: CDR1 SGHVS, CDR2 FQNEAQ. The CDR3 spells CASSSTTGTGDAFF. Here the CDR3 DNA reads TGTGCCAGCAGCTCAACAACCGGGACAGGGGATGCTTTCTTT. Complete variable domain (other parts from reference TRBV7-8 and TRBJ1-1): GAGVSQSPRYKVAKRGQDVALRCDPISGHVSLFWYQQALGQGPEFLTYFQNEAQLDKSGLPSDRFFAERPEGSVSTLKIQRTQQEDSAVYLCASSSTTGTGDAFFGQGTRLTVV.

The chain uses TRBV6-5 and TRBJ2-3, with TRBD2 identical over 7 bases. This CDR3 is built from 15 residues. Germline CDR1 and CDR2: MNHEY and SVGAGI. The V and J ends lost 4 bases and 4 bases, in that order; junction bases with no gene match: 8. DNA for the CDR3: TGTGCCAGCAGTTCCCGCGGGAGAGCCCCAGATACGCAGTATTTT. It is translated as CASSSRGRAPDTQYF.

CDR3 amino acids: CASSDPPHNYGYTF. Here the CDR3 DNA reads TGTGCCAGCAGTGACCCCCCCCATAACTATGGCTACACCTTC. The V gene is TRBV6-1, the J gene TRBJ1-2, with D hard to call. Germline CDR1 and CDR2: MNHNS and SASEGT. Trimming shortened V by 3 bases and J by 1 base, and 9 bases separated the two germline ends. CDR3 length: 14 amino acids.

This chain uses TRBV19 with TRBJ2-6; a weak D match, TRBD2 (5 bases). The CDR3 extends over 13 amino acids. V was trimmed by 9 bases and J by 0 bases, leaving 6 bases between them. Germline V CDR1 and CDR2: LNHDA, SQIVND (reference sequence). The CDR3 here is CASGVSGANVLTF. As DNA, the CDR3 is TGTGCCAGCGGGGTCTCTGGGGCCAACGTCCTGACTTTC.

The V call is TRBV27, the J call TRBJ1-6, with a possible D match to TRBD1 (5 bases). The germline gives CDR1 MNHEY, CDR2 SMNVEV (reference sequence). V shed 8 bases and J shed 0 bases, with 14 bases lying between them. This CDR3 spans 16 amino acids. The CDR3 DNA sequence: TGTGCCAGCGCCCCCCGGCAGGGCTCCTATAATTCACCCCTCCACTTT. Its protein product is CASAPRQGSYNSPLHF.

The gene calls are TRBV4-1 and TRBJ2-1; no definite D call. The CDR3 is 15 amino acids. Germline-derived CDR1 and CDR2 are MGHRA and YSYEKL. Trimming stripped 8 bases from V and 0 bases from J, with 14 bases between. CDR3 in amino acids: CASSPADPSYNEQFF. In DNA, the CDR3 is TGCGCCAGCTCGCCCGCGGATCCCTCCTACAATGAGCAGTTCTTC.

This chain connects TRBV7-9 to TRBJ1-3; TRBD1 matches 10 bases. CDR3 length: 16 residues. Unmatched junction bases numbered 6, after V lost 6 bases and J lost 1 base. Germline V lookup: CDR1 SEHNR, CDR2 FQNEAQ (reference sequence). The CDR3 DNA reads TGTGCCAGCAGTTTGCCGGGACAGGGGTCTGGAAACACCATATATTTT. It specifies CASSLPGQGSGNTIYF.

J is TRBJ2-5 and V is TRBV7-2; D is possibly TRBD2 (6 bases). The germline V gene encodes CDR1 SGHTA and CDR2 FQGNSA. The CDR3 runs to 15 residues. V lost 5 bases, J lost 2 bases, and 15 bases lay in between. The CDR3 loop is CASSTQTGGQETQYF. In DNA, the CDR3 is TGTGCCAGCAGCACTCAGACTGGGGGGCAAGAGACCCAGTACTTC.

The V and J genes are TRBV9 and TRBJ1-1; TRBD1 might be the D (5 bases). The germline gives CDR1 SGDLS, CDR2 YYNGEE. This CDR3 is built from 17 residues. The V and J ends lost 1 base and 0 bases respectively, with 16 bases between them. The CDR3 DNA sequence: TGTGCCAGCAGCGTACCGGATCCAGGGTGGATGAACACTGAAGCTTTCTTT. Protein sequence: CASSVPDPGWMNTEAFF. The full variable domain, its missing parts supplied by reference TRBV9 and TRBJ1-1, is DSGVTQTPKHLITATGQRVTLRCSPRSGDLSVYWYQQSLDQGLQFLIQYYNGEERAKGNILERFSAQQFPDLHSELNLSSLELGDSALYFCASSVPDPGWMNTEAFFGQGTRLTVV.

The genes are TRBV4-2 and TRBJ1-5; no firm D call. V lost 3 bases to trimming and J lost 7 bases, with 7 bases between them. The CDR3 sequence is 12 residues long. Germline V lookup: CDR1 LGHNA, CDR2 YNFKEQ. The CDR3 region is CASSHVGQPQHF. CDR3 nucleotide sequence: TGTGCCAGCAGCCACGTGGGCCAGCCCCAGCATTTT.

This clone was seen a few times. V and J are TRBV7-3 and TRBJ2-1, with 15 bases aligning to TRBD2. V trimming: 4 bases; J trimming: 9 bases; junction bases outside the gene matches: 7. CDR3 size: 16 residues. In germline, CDR1 is SGHTA, CDR2 FQGTGA. CDR3 residues: CASSSQGLAGGVEQFF. In DNA, the CDR3 is TGTGCCAGCAGCTCACAGGGACTAGCGGGAGGAGTTGAGCAGTTCTTC.